This T cell receptor beta chain came from a study of cytomegalovirus exposure and HLA in healthy donors. General study results and limits: In a later analysis, TCR association rates varied by HLA locus: DRB1 most, HLA-C fewest. Among immune exposure information, only CMV serostatus was available.

In the PCR, 60 Vbeta and 13 Jbeta primers were used. The repertoire was sequenced with immunoSEQ multiplex PCR; TCRdb's copy has only in-frame clones and lacks some. The top ten hold about 2% of the sample, which has roughly 110,000 clones, roughly 69% seen once. This CDR3 has 12 amino acids. Germline V gene data show CDR1 as WSHSY and CDR2 as SAAADI. About this clone: Its antigen remains unidentified. Its ends do not fully match the called genes, so a read error is possible.

The chain employs TRBV10-2 and TRBJ2-7; D is unresolved. The sequence derives from a human donor in good health. The sample comprised PBMCs. CDR3 bases: TGCGCCACCAGTGACGTCAGGTACGAGCAGTACTTC. It is translated as CATSDVRYEQYF.